This is a list of T cell receptor beta chains from one sample in a study of siplizumab effects on memory and regulatory T cells. Their specific antigens are unknown. The method was immunoSEQ multiplex PCR; TCRdb's version includes in-frame clones alone and lacks a portion of them. The repertoire consists of fewer than 900 clones, with around two thirds occurring once and the leading ten covering approximately 5.3%. Sample: CFSE-low (dividing) CD4+ T cells sorted from an allogeneic mixed lymphocyte reaction. The receptor set was obtained from a human donor in good health; the cells came from an allogeneic mixed lymphocyte reaction. Some clones in this sample may be carry-over from other donors' samples. Each CDR3 is given with its conserved first and last residue. The D gene is left open where the match is weak. Clone size is given for some rows only: seen once, a few or many times, or a class if the clone is expanded.

j_call | v_call | d_call | clone_size | cdr3_nt | cdr3_aa
TRBJ2-1 | TRBV5-5 | - | - | TGTGCCAGCAGCTTTCTACATGAGCAGTTCTTC | CASSFLHEQFF
TRBJ2-1 | TRBV7-9 | TRBD2 | few | TGTGCCAGCAGCTTAGGACTAGCGGGATCCTACAATGAGCAGTTCTTC | CASSLGLAGSYNEQFF
TRBJ2-7 | TRBV7-6 | TRBD1 | - | TGTGCCAGCAGCCTCGGGACAGGCTCCTACGAGCAGTACTTC | CASSLGTGSYEQYF
TRBJ2-7 | TRBV6-5 | TRBD2 | - | TGTGCCAGCATTGGCGGGAGGGCCTACGAGCAGTACTTC | CASIGGRAYEQYF
TRBJ2-7 | TRBV6-1 | - | - | TGTGCCAGCAGCTCGTCCATGGGGGGCATGCAGTACTTC | CASSSSMGGMQYF
TRBJ2-7 | TRBV5-1 | TRBD2 | once | TGCGCCAGCAGCTCTCGGGATCTTGTGGGAGGGCCCTACGAGCAGTACTTC | CASSSRDLVGGPYEQYF
TRBJ2-1 | TRBV7-3 | - | - | TGTGCCAGCAGCTTAAGGTGGACAAACAATGAGCAGTTCTTC | CASSLRWTNNEQFF
TRBJ2-7 | TRBV29-1 | - | - | TGCAGCGTTGGGGGGATACCGGGACACGGCTTAGGGCAGTACTTC | CSVGGIPGHGLGQYF
TRBJ2-7 | TRBV9 | - | - | TGTGCCAGCAGCGTAGAGTGGCAGTCCTCCTACGAGCAGTACTTC | CASSVEWQSSYEQYF
TRBJ2-7 | TRBV4-1 | - | few | TGCGCCAGCAGCCAAGGAGGGTATAAGAGCTCCTACGAGCAGTACTTC | CASSQGGYKSSYEQYF
TRBJ2-7 | TRBV6-6 | - | - | TGTGCCAGCAGTTACGAGGCTTCGGGGCGGCAGTACTTC | CASSYEASGRQYF
TRBJ1-1 | TRBV15 | - | few | TGTGCCACCAGCAGAGATATCACACCGGGTACTGAAGCTTTCTTT | CATSRDITPGTEAFF
TRBJ2-7 | TRBV5-6 | - | - | TGTGCCAGCAGCTTGTTTCGCTTAGCGGAGCCCTACGAGCAGTACTTC | CASSLFRLAEPYEQYF
TRBJ1-4 | TRBV7-9 | - | - | TGTGCCAGCAGCTTAGTGGATGAAAAACTGTTTTTT | CASSLVDEKLFF
TRBJ1-2 | TRBV19 | - | - | TGTGCCAGTAGTAGGGTTGGGAATGGCTACACCTTC | CASSRVGNGYTF
TRBJ1-5 | TRBV27 | - | - | TGTGCCAGCCCTACGGGACATTCCAATCAGCCCCAGCATTTT | CASPTGHSNQPQHF
TRBJ1-1 | TRBV5-1 | - | - | TGCGCCAGCAGCTTGGTCGGCAGCCAAAACACTGAAGCTTTCTTT | CASSLVGSQNTEAFF
TRBJ1-2 | TRBV6-5 | - | few | TGTGCCAGCAGTTACTCAGTATTGGGTGTAGGTGGCTACACCTTC | CASSYSVLGVGGYTF
TRBJ2-1 | TRBV5-1 | TRBD2 | - | TGCGCCAGCAGCTTGGAGACTAGCTCCCTGACCGAGCAGTTCTTC | CASSLETSSLTEQFF
TRBJ2-3 | TRBV6-6 | - | once | TGTGCCAGCAGCTCCCCGAGACCAGGCACAGATACGCAGTATTTT | CASSSPRPGTDTQYF
TRBJ2-1 | TRBV19 | - | - | TGTGCCAGTAGTATAATGACTGCCTCCTACAATGAGCAGTTCTTC | CASSIMTASYNEQFF
TRBJ2-7 | TRBV6-1 | - | - | TGTGCCAGCAGTGACCCCTGGCGGGAAAGCTACGAGCAGTACTTC | CASSDPWRESYEQYF
TRBJ1-2 | TRBV29-1 | - | once | TGCAGCGTTGTCCTCCTATACGGCAACTATGGCTACACCTTC | CSVVLLYGNYGYTF
TRBJ2-5 | TRBV2 | - | - | TGTGCCAGCAGTGAGCAAGGGGCGATCCAAGAGACCCAGTACTTC | CASSEQGAIQETQYF
TRBJ2-2 | TRBV19 | TRBD1 | few | TGTGCCAGTACCCCTCCGGGACAGGGGTTTTCCGGGGAGCTGTTTTTT | CASTPPGQGFSGELFF
TRBJ2-2 | TRBV19 | TRBD2 | - | TGTGCCAGTAGTATACTAGCGGGAGCGGCTAACACCGGGGAGCTGTTTTTT | CASSILAGAANTGELFF
TRBJ1-2 | TRBV19 | - | - | TGTGCCAGTGGCGGGACGGAAAACTATGGCTACACCTTC | CASGGTENYGYTF
TRBJ2-3 | TRBV5-4 | TRBD2 | once | TGTGCCAGCAGCTTTACTAGCGGGACTACCTTTAGCACAGATACGCAGTATTTT | CASSFTSGTTFSTDTQYF
TRBJ2-5 | TRBV15 | TRBD1 | - | TGTGCCACCAGCAGAGTAACAGGGGCCTTAGAGACCCAGTACTTC | CATSRVTGALETQYF
TRBJ2-7 | TRBV5-6 | TRBD1 | - | TGTGCCAGCATCCCCCTAGGGACAGGGGGCACTGACTCCTACGAGCAGTACTTC | CASIPLGTGGTDSYEQYF
TRBJ2-7 | TRBV19 | - | - | TGTGCCAGTAGTATAGCCGGGACTCTACCCTACGAGCAGTACTTC | CASSIAGTLPYEQYF
TRBJ1-2 | TRBV5-4 | TRBD1 | few | TGTGCCAGCAGCTTGGTGGGACAGAGTAATGGCTACACCTTC | CASSLVGQSNGYTF
TRBJ2-7 | TRBV6-9 | TRBD1 | - | TGTGCCACCGCTGACAGGGTCTACGAGCAGTACTTC | CATADRVYEQYF
TRBJ2-7 | TRBV10-3 | TRBD2 | - | TGTGCCATCAGTGAGTCAGTAAGCGGGATCGGAGACGAGCAGTACTTC | CAISESVSGIGDEQYF
TRBJ1-1 | TRBV7-9 | - | - | TGTGCCAGCAGCTTAGTCGGGTGGGAAGCTTTCTTT | CASSLVGWEAFF
TRBJ2-2 | TRBV6-5 | - | few | TGTGCCAGCAGGACGACCGGTCTGATCACCGGGGAGCTGTTTTTT | CASRTTGLITGELFF
TRBJ2-1 | TRBV20-1 | - | - | TGCAGTGAGGACCGGCGGAAGGAGTTCTTC | CSEDRRKEFF
TRBJ2-7 | TRBV19 | - | - | TGTGCCAGTAGTACCTACAGTGATTCCTACGAGCAGTACTTC | CASSTYSDSYEQYF
TRBJ2-7 | TRBV5-1 | TRBD1 | - | TGCGCCAGCAGTCCCCGGGACAGGCCCTACGAGCAGTACTTC | CASSPRDRPYEQYF
TRBJ1-2 | TRBV7-9 | - | few | TGTGCCAGCAGCTTATCAGGAATGAGCCTTTATGGCTACACCTTC | CASSLSGMSLYGYTF
TRBJ2-5 | TRBV29-1 | - | once | TGCAGCGTTGGGGGGATACCGGGACACGGCTTAGGGCAGTACTTC | CSVGGIPGHGLGQYF
TRBJ1-2 | TRBV7-2 | - | few | TGTGCCAGCAGCCCGGTGGGGACGTCGACGAACTATGGCTACACCTTC | CASSPVGTSTNYGYTF
TRBJ1-3 | TRBV7-9 | - | - | TGTGCCAGCAGCTTCCCCCAGGGATCTGGAAACACCATATATTTT | CASSFPQGSGNTIYF
TRBJ1-2 | TRBV5-4 | - | once | TGTGCCAGCAGCGAGATAACCGGGGGCCTGGGCTACACCTTC | CASSEITGGLGYTF
TRBJ1-6 | TRBV20-1 | - | - | TGCAGTGCTAGGGTTACTTCACCCCTCCACTTT | CSARVTSPLHF
TRBJ2-1 | TRBV6-6 | - | - | TGTGCCAGCAGTACAGTTAATGAGCAGTTCTTC | CASSTVNEQFF
TRBJ2-1 | TRBV7-9 | TRBD1 | - | TGTGCCAGCAGCTTAGGGGGACAGGGAAGTTTCCGGGAGCAGTTCTTC | CASSLGGQGSFREQFF
TRBJ1-1 | TRBV5-6 | - | once | TGTGCCAGCAGCTGGGCGGGAACTGAAGCTTTCTTT | CASSWAGTEAFF